What follows are 2 T cell receptor beta chains derived from one specimen sequenced in a study of blood T cell repertoires in COVID-19. Clones were read by immunoSEQ multiplex PCR, and TCRdb kept only the in-frame ones, dropping some. Altogether a few hundred thousand clones are present, 70% to 90% being singletons, with the ten largest covering 9% to 9.5%. Specimen: peripheral blood. These receptors were collected from a man aged 18-30 years with active or convalescent COVID-19.

As regards this clone: The conserved final phenylalanine or tryptophan is absent from the CDR3, which likely points to a read error. The DNA is left out, because the CDR3 cannot be placed on it with certainty; the CDR3 is given as TCRdb lists it. The genes are TRBV10-1 and TRBJ1-1; the table's D call, TRBD1, was not checked against the DNA. The germline gives CDR1 WNHNN, CDR2 SYGVQD (reference sequence). The CDR3 is 10 residues long, counting both termini. CDR3 sequence: CASRDRAAAK.

This clone appeared once. V is TRBV2 and J is TRBJ2-2; TRBD1 is a possible D gene (6 bases). The V end lost 3 bases, the J end lost 0 bases, and 23 bases lay between the germline ends. The length of the CDR3 is 20 residues. Germline assignment: CDR1 SNHLY and CDR2 FYNNEI. CDR3 amino acids: CASSDTFPGTPTANTGELFF. CDR3 nucleotides: TGTGCCAGCAGTGATACTTTCCCGGGGACACCTACCGCGAACACCGGGGAGCTGTTTTTT.